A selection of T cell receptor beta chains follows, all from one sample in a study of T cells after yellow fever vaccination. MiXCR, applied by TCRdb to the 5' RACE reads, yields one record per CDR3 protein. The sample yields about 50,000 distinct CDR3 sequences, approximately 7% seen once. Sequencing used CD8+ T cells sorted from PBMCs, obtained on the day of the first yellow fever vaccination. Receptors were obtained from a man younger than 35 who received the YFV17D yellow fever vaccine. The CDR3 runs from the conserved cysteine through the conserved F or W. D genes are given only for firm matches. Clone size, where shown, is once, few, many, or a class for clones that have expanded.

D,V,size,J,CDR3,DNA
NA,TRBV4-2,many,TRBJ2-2,CASSQESWSTTGELFF,TGTGCCAGCAGCCAAGAAAGTTGGAGTACCACCGGGGAGCTGTTTTTT
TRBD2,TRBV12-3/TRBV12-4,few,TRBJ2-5,CASSLPASGVQETQYF,TGTGCCAGCAGTTTACCGGCTAGCGGGGTCCAAGAGACCCAGTACTTC
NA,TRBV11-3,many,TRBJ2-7,CASSLDGAAEF,TGTGCCAGCAGCTTAGATGGAGCGGCGGAATTC
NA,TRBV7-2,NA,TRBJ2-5,CASSRTPLQKETQYF,TGTGCCAGCAGTCGGACACCCCTTCAGAAGGAGACCCAGTACTTC
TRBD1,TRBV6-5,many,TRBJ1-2,CASSYAGGRYGYTF,TGTGCCAGCAGTTACGCAGGGGGACGCTATGGCTACACCTTC
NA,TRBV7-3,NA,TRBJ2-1,CASSLTSLMDNEQFF,TGTGCCAGCAGCTTAACAAGCCTGATGGACAATGAGCAGTTCTTC
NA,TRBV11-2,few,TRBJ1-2,CASSPLERGYGYTF,TGTGCCAGCAGCCCCCTGGAGCGCGGCTATGGCTACACCTTC
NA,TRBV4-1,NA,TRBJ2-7,CASSPPRVGNPTVEQYF,TGCGCCAGCAGTCCCCCTCGGGTGGGAAACCCTACGGTAGAGCAGTACTTC
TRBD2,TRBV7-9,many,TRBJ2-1,CASSLYSGGYSYNEQFF,TGTGCCAGCAGCTTATATAGCGGGGGGTACTCCTACAATGAGCAGTTCTTC
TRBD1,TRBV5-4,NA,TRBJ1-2,CASSVSGTGYGYTF,TGTGCCAGCAGCGTGTCCGGGACAGGCTATGGCTACACCTTC
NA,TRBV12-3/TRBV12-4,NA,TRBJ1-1,CASSSGFNTEAFF,TGTGCCAGCAGTTCAGGGTTTAACACTGAAGCTTTCTTT
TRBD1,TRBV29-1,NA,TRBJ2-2,CSVEDRGVTGELFF,TGCAGCGTTGAGGACAGGGGGGTCACCGGGGAGCTGTTTTTT
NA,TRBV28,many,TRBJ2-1,CASSFIMSANEQFF,TGTGCCAGCAGTTTTATCATGTCTGCCAATGAGCAGTTCTTC
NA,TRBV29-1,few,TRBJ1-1,CSGWDTFGNTEAFF,TGCAGCGGATGGGACACTTTTGGGAACACTGAAGCTTTCTTT
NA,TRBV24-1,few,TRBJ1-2,CATSDPGQYGYTF,TGTGCCACCAGTGACCCCGGACAGTATGGCTACACCTTC
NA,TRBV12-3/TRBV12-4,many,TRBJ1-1,CASSFSGTGEAFF,TGTGCCAGCAGTTTCTCGGGGACGGGTGAAGCTTTCTTT
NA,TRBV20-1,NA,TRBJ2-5,CSASTGLTQYF,TGCAGTGCTAGCACGGGGTTGACCCAGTACTTC
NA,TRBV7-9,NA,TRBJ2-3,CASIRTDTQYF,TGTGCCAGCATCCGCACAGATACGCAGTATTTT
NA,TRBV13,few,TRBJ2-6,CASSALLSGANVLTF,TGTGCCAGCAGCGCCCTTCTCTCTGGGGCCAACGTCCTGACTTTC
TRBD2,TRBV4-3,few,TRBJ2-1,CASSQDWGSGGSRGEQFF,TGCGCCAGCAGCCAAGATTGGGGTAGCGGGGGATCCCGGGGTGAGCAGTTCTTC
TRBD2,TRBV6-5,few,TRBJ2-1,CASSYFSGESNEQFF,TGTGCCAGCAGTTACTTCAGCGGGGAGTCGAATGAGCAGTTCTTC
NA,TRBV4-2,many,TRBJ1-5,CASSQEAANQPQHF,TGTGCCAGCAGCCAAGAGGCAGCTAATCAGCCCCAGCATTTT
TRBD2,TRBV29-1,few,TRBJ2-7,CSDRLAESYEQYF,TGCAGCGACAGACTAGCGGAGTCCTACGAGCAGTACTTC
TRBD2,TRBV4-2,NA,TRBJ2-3,CASSQDTQWGGGNVTQYF,TGTGCCAGCAGCCAGGATACTCAGTGGGGGGGAGGGAACGTTACGCAGTATTTT
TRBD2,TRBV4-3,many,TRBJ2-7,CASSQVSGALYYEQYF,TGCGCCAGCAGCCAAGTTAGCGGGGCCCTCTACTACGAGCAGTACTTC